A selection of T cell receptor beta chains follows, all from one sample in a study of post-analysis software for immune sequencing data. Using its own MiXCR run on the PCR reads, TCRdb lists one record per CDR3 protein. The sample has hundreds of thousands of distinct CDR3 sequences, 59% seen once. The sequenced sample consisted of blood. These receptor sequences come from a girl aged 2-10 years with multiple sclerosis. CDR3s include the opening cysteine and the closing phenylalanine or tryptophan. A D gene is named only where the DNA matches it firmly. Some rows have no size entry. The others give once, few or many, or a class for an expanded clone.

CDR3aa,CDR3nt,j_gene,abundance,v_gene,d_gene
CAISEVPSGIIYNEQFF,TGTGCCATCAGTGAGGTTCCTAGCGGGATAATCTACAATGAGCAGTTCTTC,TRBJ2-1,-,TRBV10-3,TRBD2
CASSQGGGLNYGYTF,TGTGCCAGCAGCCAAGGAGGAGGACTTAACTATGGCTACACCTTC,TRBJ1-2,few,TRBV3-1,-
CASSLGEGLRGYTF,TGTGCCAGCAGCTTAGGAGAGGGTTTACGTGGCTACACCTTC,TRBJ1-2,-,TRBV7-9,-
CASSLAPPPGRTDTQYF,TGTGCCAGCAGCTTGGCCCCTCCGCCCGGCCGCACAGATACGCAGTATTTT,TRBJ2-3,-,TRBV7-7,-
CSVVGRSETQYF,TGCAGCGTTGTGGGACGGTCAGAGACCCAGTACTTC,TRBJ2-5,-,TRBV29-1,-
CASSPSGEPIYEQYF,TGTGCCAGCAGTCCAAGCGGGGAACCCATCTACGAGCAGTACTTC,TRBJ2-7,-,TRBV10-1,TRBD2
CSARGVTETYEQYF,TGCAGTGCTAGAGGGGTGACGGAAACCTACGAGCAGTACTTC,TRBJ2-7,-,TRBV20-1,-
CSARGTGGPGYTF,TGCAGTGCTAGAGGGACAGGGGGCCCTGGCTACACCTTC,TRBJ1-2,once,TRBV20-1,TRBD1
CASSLKTNTEAFF,TGCGCCAGCAGCCTCAAGACTAACACTGAAGCTTTCTTT,TRBJ1-1,few,TRBV7-2,-
CASSYETGVTEAFF,TGTGCCAGCAGTTACGAGACAGGGGTCACTGAAGCTTTCTTT,TRBJ1-1,-,TRBV6-5,TRBD1
CASSSSSGSGETQYF,TGCGCCAGCAGCTCCTCATCAGGGTCAGGGGAGACCCAGTACTTC,TRBJ2-5,-,TRBV5-1,-
CASSLAKGRGSYEQYF,TGCGCCAGCAGCTTGGCCAAGGGCCGAGGCTCCTACGAGCAGTACTTC,TRBJ2-7,few,TRBV5-1,-
CSARRAGAKETQYF,TGCAGTGCTAGGCGGGCAGGGGCAAAAGAGACCCAGTACTTC,TRBJ2-5,-,TRBV20-1,-
CAVGQGSDTQYF,TGTGCCGTAGGACAGGGTTCAGATACGCAGTATTTT,TRBJ2-3,-,TRBV10-3,TRBD1
CAGSFTSVPQETQYF,TGTGCCGGCAGCTTTACTAGCGTTCCTCAAGAGACCCAGTACTTC,TRBJ2-5,once,TRBV7-2,TRBD2
CASSLRDRGSAYNSPLHF,TGCGCCAGCAGCCTCAGGGACAGGGGAAGCGCCTATAATTCACCCCTCCACTTT,TRBJ1-6,-,TRBV5-1,TRBD1
CASSYGTWENTEAFF,TGTGCCAGCAGCTACGGGACATGGGAGAACACTGAAGCTTTCTTT,TRBJ1-1,-,TRBV7-9,-
CSVPTSGGLNEQFF,TGCAGTGTCCCGACTAGCGGGGGACTCAATGAGCAGTTCTTC,TRBJ2-1,-,TRBV20-1,TRBD2
CASSQDRGGGSISGANVLTF,TGTGCCAGCAGCCAAGATCGCGGAGGGGGATCGATCTCTGGGGCCAACGTCCTGACTTTC,TRBJ2-6,many,TRBV3-1,-
CASSMGASYNEQFF,TGCGCCAGCAGTATGGGGGCTTCGTACAATGAGCAGTTCTTC,TRBJ2-1,-,TRBV5-1,-
CSAGDWTGADQPQHF,TGCAGTGCTGGCGACTGGACAGGGGCCGATCAGCCCCAGCATTTT,TRBJ1-5,-,TRBV20-1,TRBD1
CASSQAGGTEAFF,TGTGCCAGCAGCCAGGCAGGGGGCACTGAAGCTTTCTTT,TRBJ1-1,-,TRBV6-5,TRBD1
CSAGTQGYQKAFF,TGCAGCGCCGGAACACAGGGTTACCAAAAAGCTTTCTTT,TRBJ1-1,-,TRBV29-1,-
CASSLALGTQETQYF,TGTGCCAGCAGCTTGGCACTGGGGACCCAAGAGACCCAGTACTTC,TRBJ2-5,few,TRBV5-6,-
CASSSKRFTDEQFF,TGTGCCAGCAGCTCAAAACGGTTCACGGATGAGCAGTTCTTC,TRBJ2-1,-,TRBV7-8,-
CASSQDYSGGGGGYTF,TGCGCCAGCAGCCAAGATTATTCAGGGGGCGGAGGTGGCTACACCTTC,TRBJ1-2,-,TRBV4-3,TRBD1
CASSKLPGLAGGSSYNEQFF,TGTGCCAGCAGCAAACTACCGGGACTAGCGGGGGGGAGCTCCTACAATGAGCAGTTCTTC,TRBJ2-1,-,TRBV11-2,TRBD2
CATSGQPQETQYF,TGTGCCACCTCGGGACAGCCCCAAGAGACCCAGTACTTC,TRBJ2-5,-,TRBV10-3,TRBD1
CASSLARWEAGTQYF,TGCGCCAGCAGCTTGGCCCGCTGGGAGGCAGGTACGCAGTATTTT,TRBJ2-3,-,TRBV5-1,-
CASSRGGVGTDTQYF,TGTGCCAGCAGCCGAGGCGGGGTTGGCACAGATACGCAGTATTTT,TRBJ2-3,once,TRBV6-5,-
CASSQDFKAADTQYF,TGCGCCAGCAGCCAAGATTTTAAGGCTGCAGATACGCAGTATTTT,TRBJ2-3,-,TRBV4-3,-
CASSLGLGSNTEAFF,TGTGCCAGCAGTTTGGGGCTCGGCTCGAACACTGAAGCTTTCTTT,TRBJ1-1,few,TRBV12-3/TRBV12-4,-
CASGDPLRTSGRAPETQYF,TGTGCCAGCGGTGACCCGCTTCGGACTAGCGGGAGGGCCCCAGAGACCCAGTACTTC,TRBJ2-5,once,TRBV6-4,TRBD2
CASSHLYRGGDGYTF,TGCGCCAGCAGCCACCTGTACAGGGGAGGGGATGGCTACACCTTC,TRBJ1-2,-,TRBV4-1,TRBD1
CASSWGTSGKETQYF,TGCGCCAGCAGCTGGGGGACTAGCGGGAAAGAGACCCAGTACTTC,TRBJ2-5,few,TRBV5-1,TRBD2
CSASVAGDVYNEQFF,TGCAGTGCTAGTGTAGCGGGAGACGTCTACAATGAGCAGTTCTTC,TRBJ2-1,-,TRBV20-1,TRBD2
CASNVGVGNEQFF,TGTGCCAGCAACGTCGGGGTAGGCAATGAGCAGTTCTTC,TRBJ2-1,-,TRBV9,-
CAISTGGSYEQYF,TGTGCCATCAGTACAGGAGGGTCCTACGAGCAGTACTTC,TRBJ2-7,few,TRBV10-3,-
CASSISAGAPWNIQYF,TGTGCCAGTAGTATCAGCGCGGGGGCCCCCTGGAACATTCAGTACTTC,TRBJ2-4,-,TRBV19,-
CASSVHSGEQFF,TGTGCCAGCAGCGTACATTCCGGTGAGCAGTTCTTC,TRBJ2-1,-,TRBV11-2,-
CASSVERGTYNEQFF,TGTGCCAGTAGTGTAGAGCGGGGTACCTACAATGAGCAGTTCTTC,TRBJ2-1,-,TRBV19,TRBD2
CASSLGTSISNEQFF,TGCGCCAGCAGCCTCGGGACTAGCATTAGCAATGAGCAGTTCTTC,TRBJ2-1,-,TRBV5-1,TRBD2
CASSLPGTAKNIQYF,TGCGCCAGCAGCTTACCTGGGACAGCCAAAAACATTCAGTACTTC,TRBJ2-4,-,TRBV5-1,-
CASSDRGGGIQYF,TGTGCCAGCAGTGACAGGGGTGGAGGCATTCAGTACTTC,TRBJ2-4,-,TRBV12-3/TRBV12-4,TRBD1
CASSLGLAGSGLEQFF,TGTGCCAGCAGCTTAGGACTAGCGGGATCGGGACTCGAGCAGTTCTTC,TRBJ2-1,-,TRBV7-2,TRBD2
CASSDMAKGQEFF,TGTGCCAGCAGCGACATGGCGAAGGGCCAGGAGTTCTTC,TRBJ2-1,-,TRBV5-6,-
CAISESRKNYGYTF,TGTGCCATCAGTGAGTCCCGAAAGAACTATGGCTACACCTTC,TRBJ1-2,few,TRBV10-3,-